This TCR beta chain was sequenced for a study of blood T cells in healthy people across ages. CDR1 MNHEY and CDR2 SVGEGT come from the germline V gene. CDR3 length: 15 amino acids. Trimming removed 2 bases from V and 3 bases from J, with 12 bases in between. Combining a sample-barcoded 5' primer with a J-beta primer mix, a second PCR ran for roughly 6 to 12 cycles. TCRdb reprocessed the 5' RACE reads with MiXCR, giving one entry per CDR3 protein. Here the sample spans some 560,000 distinct CDR3 sequences, about 27% being singletons. The table lists this clonotype with a few counts. In addition, the sample was reused for a study of T cells of mothers and their children.

The sequenced sample was blood. The sequence was collected from a boy aged 2 to 9 in good health. The chain carries TRBV6-2 or TRBV6-3 and TRBJ2-3; TRBD2 is a possible D gene (5 bases). Here the CDR3 DNA reads TGTGCCAGCAGTTACGGAGCTAGCCGAACAGATACGCAGTATTTT. The encoded protein is CASSYGASRTDTQYF.